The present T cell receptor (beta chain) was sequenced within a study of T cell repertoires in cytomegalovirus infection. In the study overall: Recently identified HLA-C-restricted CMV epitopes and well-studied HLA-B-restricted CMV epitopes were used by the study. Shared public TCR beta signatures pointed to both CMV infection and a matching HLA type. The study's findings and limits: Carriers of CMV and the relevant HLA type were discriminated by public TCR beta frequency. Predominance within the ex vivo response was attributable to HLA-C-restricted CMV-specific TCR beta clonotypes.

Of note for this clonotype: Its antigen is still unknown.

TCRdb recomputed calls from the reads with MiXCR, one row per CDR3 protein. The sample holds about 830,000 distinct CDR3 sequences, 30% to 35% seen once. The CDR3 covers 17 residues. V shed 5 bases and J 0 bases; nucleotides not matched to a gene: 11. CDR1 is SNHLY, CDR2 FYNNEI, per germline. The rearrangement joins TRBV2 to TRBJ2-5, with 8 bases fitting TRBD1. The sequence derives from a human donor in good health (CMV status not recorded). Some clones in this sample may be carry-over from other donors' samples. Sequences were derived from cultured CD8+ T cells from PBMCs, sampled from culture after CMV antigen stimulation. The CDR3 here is CASSSPQSRGHQETQYF. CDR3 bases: TGTGCCAGCAGTTCACCGCAATCCAGGGGGCACCAAGAGACCCAGTACTTC.